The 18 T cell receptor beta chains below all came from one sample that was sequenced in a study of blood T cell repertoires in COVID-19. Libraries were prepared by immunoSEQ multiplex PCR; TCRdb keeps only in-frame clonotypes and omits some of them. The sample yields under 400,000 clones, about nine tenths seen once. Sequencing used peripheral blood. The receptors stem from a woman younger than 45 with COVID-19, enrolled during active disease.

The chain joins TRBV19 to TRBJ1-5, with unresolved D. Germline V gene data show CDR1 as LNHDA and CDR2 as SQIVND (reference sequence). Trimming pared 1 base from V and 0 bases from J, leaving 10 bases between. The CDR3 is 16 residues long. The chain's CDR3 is CASSIALLYSNQPQHF. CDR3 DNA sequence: TGTGCCAGTAGTATAGCCTTGTTATATAGCAATCAGCCCCAGCATTTT.

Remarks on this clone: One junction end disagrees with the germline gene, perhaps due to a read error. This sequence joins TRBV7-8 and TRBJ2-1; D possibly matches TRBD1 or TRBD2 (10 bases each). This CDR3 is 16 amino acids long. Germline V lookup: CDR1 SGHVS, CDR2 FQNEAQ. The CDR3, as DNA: TGTGCCAGCAGCCTAGCGGGGGACAGGGGATACAATGAGCAGTTCTTC. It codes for CASSLAGDRGYNEQFF.

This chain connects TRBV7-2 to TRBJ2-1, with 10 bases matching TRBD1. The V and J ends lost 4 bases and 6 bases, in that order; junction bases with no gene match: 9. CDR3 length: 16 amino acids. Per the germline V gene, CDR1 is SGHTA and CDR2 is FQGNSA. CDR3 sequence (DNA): TGTGCCAGCAGCTGGGGGACAGGGGCCGCCTTCAATGAGCAGTTCTTC. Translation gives CASSWGTGAAFNEQFF. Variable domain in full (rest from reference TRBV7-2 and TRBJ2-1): GAGVSQSPSNKVTEKGKDVELRCDPISGHTALYWYRQSLGQGLEFLIYFQGNSAPDKSGLPSDRFSAERTGGSVSTLTIQRTQQEDSAVYLCASSWGTGAAFNEQFFGPGTRLTVL.

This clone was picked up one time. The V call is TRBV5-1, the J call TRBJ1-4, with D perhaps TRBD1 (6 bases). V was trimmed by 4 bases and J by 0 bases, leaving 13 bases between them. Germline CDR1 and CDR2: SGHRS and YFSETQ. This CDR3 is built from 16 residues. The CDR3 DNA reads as TGCGCCAGCAGCGTGACAGGAGCATCAACTAATGAAAAACTGTTTTTT. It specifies CASSVTGASTNEKLFF.

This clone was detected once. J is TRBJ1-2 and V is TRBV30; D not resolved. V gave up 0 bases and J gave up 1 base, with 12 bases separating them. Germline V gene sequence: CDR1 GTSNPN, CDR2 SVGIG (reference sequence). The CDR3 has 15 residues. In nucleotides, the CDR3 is TGTGCCTGGAGTGTACAGTACAGCATTAACTATGGCTACACCTTC. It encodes CAWSVQYSINYGYTF. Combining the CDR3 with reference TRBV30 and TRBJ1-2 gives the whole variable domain SQTIHQWPATLVQPVGSPLSLECTVEGTSNPNLYWYRQAAGRGLQLLFYSVGIGQISSEVPQNLSASRPQDRQFILSSKKLLLSDSGFYLCAWSVQYSINYGYTFGSGTRLTVV.

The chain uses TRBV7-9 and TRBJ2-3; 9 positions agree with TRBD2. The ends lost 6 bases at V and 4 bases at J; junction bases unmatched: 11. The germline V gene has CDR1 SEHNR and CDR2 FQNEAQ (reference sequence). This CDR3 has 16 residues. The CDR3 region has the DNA TGTGCCAGCAGTTCCGGGACTAGCTCGGATCCAGATACGCAGTATTTT. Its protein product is CASSSGTSSDPDTQYF.

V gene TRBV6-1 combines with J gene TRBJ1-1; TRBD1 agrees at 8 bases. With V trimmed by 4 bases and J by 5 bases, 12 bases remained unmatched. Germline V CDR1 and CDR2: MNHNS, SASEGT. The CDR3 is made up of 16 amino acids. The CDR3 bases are TGTGCCAGCAGTGGCCGAGGACAGGGTCTAGGAACTGAAGCTTTCTTT. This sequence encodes CASSGRGQGLGTEAFF.

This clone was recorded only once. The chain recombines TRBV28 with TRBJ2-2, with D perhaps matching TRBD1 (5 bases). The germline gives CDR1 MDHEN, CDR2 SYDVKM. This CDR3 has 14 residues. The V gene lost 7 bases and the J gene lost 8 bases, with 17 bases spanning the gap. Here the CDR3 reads CASKFRVAKGELFF. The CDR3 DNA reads TGTGCCAGCAAGTTCAGGGTTGCAAAAGGGGAGCTGTTTTTT.

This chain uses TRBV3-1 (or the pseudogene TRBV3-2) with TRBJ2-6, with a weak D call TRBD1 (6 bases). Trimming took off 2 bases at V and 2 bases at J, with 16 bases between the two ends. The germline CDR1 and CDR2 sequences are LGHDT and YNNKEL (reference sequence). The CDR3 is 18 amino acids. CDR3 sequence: CASSQRITGMAGANVLTF. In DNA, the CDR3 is TGTGCCAGCAGCCAAAGAATTACAGGGATGGCTGGGGCCAACGTCCTGACTTTC.

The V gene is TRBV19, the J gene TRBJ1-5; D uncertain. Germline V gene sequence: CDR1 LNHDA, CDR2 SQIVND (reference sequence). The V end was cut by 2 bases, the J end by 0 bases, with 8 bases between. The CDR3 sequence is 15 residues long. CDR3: CASSIFQDSNQPQHF. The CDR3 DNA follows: TGTGCCAGTAGTATATTCCAGGATAGCAATCAGCCCCAGCATTTT.

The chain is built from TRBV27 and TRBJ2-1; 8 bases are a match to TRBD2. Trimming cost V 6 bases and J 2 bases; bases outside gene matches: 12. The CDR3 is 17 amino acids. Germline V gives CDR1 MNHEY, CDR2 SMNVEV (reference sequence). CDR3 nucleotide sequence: TGTGCCAGCAGCCCCCGCGCGGGGGGATCCACCTACAATGAGCAGTTCTTC. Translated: CASSPRAGGSTYNEQFF.

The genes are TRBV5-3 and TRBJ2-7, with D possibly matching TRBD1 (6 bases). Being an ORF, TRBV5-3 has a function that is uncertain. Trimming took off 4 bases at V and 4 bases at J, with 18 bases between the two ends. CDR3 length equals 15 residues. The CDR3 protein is CARSQGSPEAYEQYF. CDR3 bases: TGTGCCAGAAGCCAGGGGTCCCCGGAGGCATACGAGCAGTACTTC.

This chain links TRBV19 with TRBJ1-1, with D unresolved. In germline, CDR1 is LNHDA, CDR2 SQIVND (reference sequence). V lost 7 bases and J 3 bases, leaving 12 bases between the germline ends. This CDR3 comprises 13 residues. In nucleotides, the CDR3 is TGTGCCAGTACCCAAGGACTCCACACTGAAGCTTTCTTT. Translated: CASTQGLHTEAFF. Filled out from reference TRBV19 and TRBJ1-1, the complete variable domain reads DGGITQSPKYLFRKEGQNVTLSCEQNLNHDAMYWYRQDPGQGLRLIYYSQIVNDFQKGDIAEGYSVSREKKESFPLTVTSAQKNPTAFYLCASTQGLHTEAFFGQGTRLTVV.

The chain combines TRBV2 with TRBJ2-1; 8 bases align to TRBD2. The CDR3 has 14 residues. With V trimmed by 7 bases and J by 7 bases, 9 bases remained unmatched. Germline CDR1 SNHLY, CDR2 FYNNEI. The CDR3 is CASTPGGGRNEQFF. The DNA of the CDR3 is TGTGCCAGCACTCCTGGCGGGGGGCGGAATGAGCAGTTCTTC.

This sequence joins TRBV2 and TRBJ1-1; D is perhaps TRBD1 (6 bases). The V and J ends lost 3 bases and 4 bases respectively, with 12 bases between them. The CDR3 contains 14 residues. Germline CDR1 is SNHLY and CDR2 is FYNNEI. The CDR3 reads CASSDRGRVTEAFF. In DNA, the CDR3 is TGTGCCAGCAGTGACAGGGGAAGAGTCACTGAAGCTTTCTTT.

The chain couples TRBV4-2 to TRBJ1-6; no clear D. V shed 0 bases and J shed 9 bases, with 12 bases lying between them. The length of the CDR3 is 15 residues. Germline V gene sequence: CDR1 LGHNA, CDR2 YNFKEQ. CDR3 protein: CASSQEVRTGSPLHF. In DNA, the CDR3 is TGTGCCAGCAGCCAAGAAGTACGAACCGGTTCACCCCTCCACTTT.

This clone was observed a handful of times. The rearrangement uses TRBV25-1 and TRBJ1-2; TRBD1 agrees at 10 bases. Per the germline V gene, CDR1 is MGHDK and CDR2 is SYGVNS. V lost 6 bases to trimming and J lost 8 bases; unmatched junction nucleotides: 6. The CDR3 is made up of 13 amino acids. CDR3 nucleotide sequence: TGTGCCAGCAGGACAGGGGGCGCGGGGGGCTACACCTTC. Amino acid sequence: CASRTGGAGGYTF.

Written as DNA, the CDR3 is TGTGCCAGCAGCCCGGGGCGGGACACAGATACGCAGTATTTT. Its translation is CASSPGRDTDTQYF. The rearrangement joins TRBV11-2 to TRBJ2-3; D is perhaps TRBD2 (6 bases). CDR3 length equals 14 residues. CDR1 and CDR2 (germline): SGHAT, FQNNGV. V was pared by 5 bases and J by 2 bases, with 11 bases between.